The 3 T cell receptor beta chains reported below all come from one sample, sequenced in a study of blood T cell repertoires in COVID-19. Using immunoSEQ multiplex PCR, the repertoire was profiled, and TCRdb retains in-frame clones only, with some absent. The table shows around 470,000 clones, with approximately 89% occurring only once. The material sequenced was peripheral blood. These receptors originate from a man younger than 30 with COVID-19, enrolled during active disease.

The chain employs TRBV9 and TRBJ1-3, with 8 bases that match TRBD1. The CDR3 extends over 14 amino acids. Germline lookup yields CDR1 SGDLS and CDR2 YYNGEE. The V and J ends lost 5 bases and 2 bases, in that order; junction bases with no gene match: 3. The CDR3 DNA reads as TGTGCCAGCAGTGTACAGGGGGCTGGAAACACCATATATTTT. Translation gives CASSVQGAGNTIYF.

This CDR3 reads CASSVIKTDTQYF. The DNA of the CDR3 is TGTGCCAGCAGCGTTATAAAAACAGATACGCAGTATTTT. V gene TRBV7-3 combines with J gene TRBJ2-3; D gene ambiguous. V lost 5 bases and J 3 bases, leaving 9 bases between the germline ends. CDR1 and CDR2 (germline): SGHTA, FQGTGA. The CDR3 length is 13 residues.

Notes on this clone: One junction end does not reproduce the germline sequence, and a read error may be involved. V and J are TRBV2 and TRBJ1-5; weak D call: TRBD1 (5 bases). CDR1 and CDR2 from the germline V gene are SNHLY and FYNNEI. The CDR3 extends over 15 amino acids. The CDR3 here is CVSSRGFRGNQPQHF. Here the CDR3 DNA reads TGTGTCAGCAGTCGGGGGTTCAGGGGCAATCAGCCCCAGCATTTT.